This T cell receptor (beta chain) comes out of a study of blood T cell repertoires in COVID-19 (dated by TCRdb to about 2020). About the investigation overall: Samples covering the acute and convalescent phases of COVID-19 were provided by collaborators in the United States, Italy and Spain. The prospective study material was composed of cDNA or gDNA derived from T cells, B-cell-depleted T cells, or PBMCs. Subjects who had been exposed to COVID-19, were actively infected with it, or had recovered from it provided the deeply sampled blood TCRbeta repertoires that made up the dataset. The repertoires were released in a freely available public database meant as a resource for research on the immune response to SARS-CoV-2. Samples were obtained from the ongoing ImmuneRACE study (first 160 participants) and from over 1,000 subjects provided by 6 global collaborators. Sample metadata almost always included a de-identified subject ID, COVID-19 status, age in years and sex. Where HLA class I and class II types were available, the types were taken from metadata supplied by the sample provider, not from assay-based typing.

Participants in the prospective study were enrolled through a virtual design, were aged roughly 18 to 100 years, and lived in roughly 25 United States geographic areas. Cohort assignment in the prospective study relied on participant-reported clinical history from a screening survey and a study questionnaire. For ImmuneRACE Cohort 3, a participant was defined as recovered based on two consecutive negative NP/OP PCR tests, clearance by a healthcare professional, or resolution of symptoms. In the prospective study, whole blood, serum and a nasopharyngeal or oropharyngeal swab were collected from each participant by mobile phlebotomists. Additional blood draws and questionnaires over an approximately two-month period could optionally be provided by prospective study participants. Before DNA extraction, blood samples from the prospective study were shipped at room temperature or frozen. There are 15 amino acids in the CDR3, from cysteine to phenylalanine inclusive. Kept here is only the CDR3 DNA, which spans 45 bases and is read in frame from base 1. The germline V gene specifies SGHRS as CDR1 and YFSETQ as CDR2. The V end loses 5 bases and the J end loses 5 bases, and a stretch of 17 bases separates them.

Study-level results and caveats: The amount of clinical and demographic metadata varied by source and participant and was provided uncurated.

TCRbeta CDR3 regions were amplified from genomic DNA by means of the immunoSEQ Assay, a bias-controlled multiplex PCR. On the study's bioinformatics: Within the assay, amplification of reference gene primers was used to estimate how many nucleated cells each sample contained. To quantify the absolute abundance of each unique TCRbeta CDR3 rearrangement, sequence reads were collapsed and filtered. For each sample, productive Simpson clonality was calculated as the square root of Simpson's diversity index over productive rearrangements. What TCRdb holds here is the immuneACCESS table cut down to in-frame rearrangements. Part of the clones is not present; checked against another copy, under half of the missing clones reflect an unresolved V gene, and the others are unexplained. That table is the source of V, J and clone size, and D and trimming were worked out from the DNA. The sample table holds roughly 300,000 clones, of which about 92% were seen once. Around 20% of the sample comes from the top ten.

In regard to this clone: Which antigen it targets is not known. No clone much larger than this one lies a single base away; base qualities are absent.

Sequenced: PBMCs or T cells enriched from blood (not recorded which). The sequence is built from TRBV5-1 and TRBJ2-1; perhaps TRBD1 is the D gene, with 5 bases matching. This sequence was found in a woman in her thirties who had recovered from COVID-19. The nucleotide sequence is TGCGCCAGCAGAGGACAACGGATGGCCGACAATGAGCAGTTCTTC. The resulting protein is CASRGQRMADNEQFF.